This T cell receptor beta chain comes out of a study of shared clonotypes between healthy human individuals. This clone occurred once. The antigen is not known. Repertoires were generated with immunoSEQ multiplex PCR, while TCRdb's copy carries only in-frame clones and drops some. The repertoire holds about 990,000 clones, with about four fifths as singletons. Healthy HIV-negative adults without recent acute infections or vaccinations served as donors. Study conclusions and caveats: Around 5% of naive CD4 clonotypes were common to four donors. Donors were few, which limited the genetic and exposure-history diversity represented.

The sequenced sample was memory CD4+ T cells from PBMCs. Subset noted: CD45RA-negative fraction. The TCR was taken from a young man in good health. Some clones in this sample may be carry-over from other donors' samples.

The CDR3 DNA sequence: TGCGCCAGCAGCTTGGAAACACTCGGGGGCTCGCCTGAAGCTTTCTTT. As protein: CASSLETLGGSPEAFF. J is TRBJ1-1 and V is TRBV5-1; a possible D gene is TRBD1 (6 bases). Trimming took off 0 bases at V and 6 bases at J, with 18 bases between the two ends. Germline V gene sequence: CDR1 SGHRS, CDR2 YFSETQ. CDR3 length: 16 amino acids.